Each of the 10 T cell receptor beta chains below was sequenced from the same sample in a study of T cell responses to AZD1222 COVID-19 vaccine. Only in-frame clones appear in the TCRdb table, and some are missing; sequencing was by immunoSEQ multiplex PCR. The table has about 110,000 clones, less than 95% seen once; the top ten hold 2.9%. Sequencing used peripheral blood, obtained 28 days after the second AZD1222 dose. Receptors were obtained from an adult who received the AZD1222 COVID-19 vaccine.

This clone has a single count. The genes are TRBV5-1 and TRBJ2-2; 12 nucleotides agree with TRBD2. Trimming cost V 3 bases and J 1 base; bases outside gene matches: 10. CDR1 and CDR2 from the germline V gene are SGHRS and YFSETQ. This CDR3 is 19 amino acids long. The chain's CDR3 is CASSYASGGAIKNTGELFF. The CDR3, as DNA: TGCGCCAGCAGCTACGCTAGCGGGGGGGCCATAAAGAACACCGGGGAGCTGTTTTTT.

The V call is TRBV7-9, the J call TRBJ1-2, with 7 bases matching TRBD1. V lost 4 bases and J lost 6; bases outside the gene matches: 8. The CDR3 is 14 amino acids. Per germline, CDR1 SEHNR and CDR2 FQNEAQ (reference sequence). In DNA, the CDR3 is TGTGCCAGCAGCTCCTTTGACAGGGTTAATGGCTACACCTTC. Residues: CASSSFDRVNGYTF.

The V and J genes are TRBV6-6 and TRBJ1-3; perhaps TRBD1 as D (5 bases). This CDR3 region has 12 residues. V gave up 8 bases and J gave up 2 bases, with 7 bases separating them. Per germline, CDR1 MNHNY and CDR2 SVGAGI (reference sequence). The CDR3 reads CASRGPGNTIYF. The CDR3 nucleotides are TGTGCCAGCCGGGGCCCTGGAAACACCATATATTTT.

The chain links TRBV19 to TRBJ1-2; D gene unclear. The CDR3 totals 15 residues. Looked up from germline, CDR1 is LNHDA and CDR2 is SQIVND (reference sequence). Trimming took 0 bases from V and 0 from J, leaving 8 bases between them. The CDR3 DNA follows: TGTGCCAGTAGTATAGAGGACGGGCCTAACTATGGCTACACCTTC. Protein: CASSIEDGPNYGYTF.

This sequence joins TRBV3-1 (or the pseudogene TRBV3-2) and TRBJ1-1, with 10 bases fitting TRBD1. CDR3 length: 17 residues. The germline V gene encodes CDR1 LGHDT and CDR2 YNNKEL (reference sequence). Losses at the gene ends were 0 bases for V and 1 base for J; bases not matched to a gene: 5. The CDR3 protein is CASSQEDRGPQNTEAFF. CDR3 DNA sequence: TGTGCCAGCAGCCAAGAAGACAGGGGGCCTCAGAACACTGAAGCTTTCTTT.

The gene calls are TRBV20-1 and TRBJ1-1; D not resolved. CDR3 length equals 11 residues. Germline V lookup: CDR1 DFQATT, CDR2 SNEGSKA (reference sequence). Trimming pared 6 bases from V and 2 bases from J, leaving 7 bases between. The CDR3 DNA reads TGCAGTGCAGGAGACAACACTGAAGCTTTCTTT. This sequence encodes CSAGDNTEAFF.

This chain connects TRBV9 to TRBJ2-7; tentatively, D is TRBD1 or TRBD2 (5 bases each). In germline, CDR1 is SGDLS, CDR2 YYNGEE. The germline V and J ends were trimmed by 4 bases and 7 bases, with 12 bases remaining between them. This CDR3 has 12 amino acids. CDR3 sequence reads: CASSPAREEQYF. CDR3 nucleotides: TGTGCCAGCAGCCCCGCCAGGGAGGAGCAGTACTTC.

The chain combines TRBV11-2 with TRBJ1-2; D unclear. Trimming shortened V by 4 bases and J by 5 bases, and 8 bases separated the two germline ends. CDR3 length: 12 residues. In germline, CDR1 is SGHAT, CDR2 FQNNGV. The CDR3 loop reads CASSYQEYGYTF. For the CDR3, the DNA is TGTGCCAGCAGCTACCAGGAGTATGGCTACACCTTC.

The chain employs TRBV5-1 and TRBJ1-1; D unresolved. The germline V and J ends were trimmed by 4 bases and 1 base, with 14 bases remaining between them. Per the germline V gene, CDR1 is SGHRS and CDR2 is YFSETQ. The CDR3 covers 15 residues. In nucleotides, the CDR3 is TGCGCCAGCAGCCCCCGGGATGTCGAGAACACTGAAGCTTTCTTT. Amino acids: CASSPRDVENTEAFF. Full variable domain (missing parts from reference TRBV5-1 and TRBJ1-1): KAGVTQTPRYLIKTRGQQVTLSCSPISGHRSVSWYQQTPGQGLQFLFEYFSETQRNKGNFPGRFSGRQFSNSRSEMNVSTLELGDSALYLCASSPRDVENTEAFFGQGTRLTVV.

The rearrangement joins TRBV7-9 to TRBJ2-7; possible D gene TRBD2, 6 bases. Germline assignment: CDR1 SEHNR and CDR2 FQNEAQ (reference sequence). Trimming shortened V by 5 bases and J by 6 bases, and 14 bases separated the two germline ends. CDR3 length equals 13 residues. As DNA, the CDR3 is TGTGCCAGCAGCGCGGGACTCCTCGGCGAGCAGTACTTC. It specifies CASSAGLLGEQYF.